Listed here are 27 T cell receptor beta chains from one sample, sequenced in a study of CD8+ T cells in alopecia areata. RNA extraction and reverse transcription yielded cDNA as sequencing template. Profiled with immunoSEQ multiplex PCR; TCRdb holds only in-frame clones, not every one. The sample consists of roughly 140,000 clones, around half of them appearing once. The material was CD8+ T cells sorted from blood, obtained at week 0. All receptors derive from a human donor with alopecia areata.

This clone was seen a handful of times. CDR3 residues: CASSELSGIHEQYF. CDR3 sequence (DNA): TGTGCCAGCAGTGAATTGTCAGGGATCCACGAGCAGTACTTC. The gene calls are TRBV25-1 and TRBJ2-7; a possible D gene is TRBD1 (5 bases). CDR1 is MGHDK and CDR2 is SYGVNS in the germline V gene. The CDR3 extends over 14 amino acids. V lost 1 base and J 5 bases, leaving 12 bases between the germline ends.

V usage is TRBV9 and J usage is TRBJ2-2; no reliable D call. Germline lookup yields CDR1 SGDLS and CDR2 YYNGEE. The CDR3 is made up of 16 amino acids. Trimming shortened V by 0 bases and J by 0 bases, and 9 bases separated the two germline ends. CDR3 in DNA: TGTGCCAGCAGCGTAGTTTCAGCCACGAACACCGGGGAGCTGTTTTTT. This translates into CASSVVSATNTGELFF. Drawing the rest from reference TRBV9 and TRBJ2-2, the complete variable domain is DSGVTQTPKHLITATGQRVTLRCSPRSGDLSVYWYQQSLDQGLQFLIQYYNGEERAKGNILERFSAQQFPDLHSELNLSSLELGDSALYFCASSVVSATNTGELFFGEGSRLTVL.

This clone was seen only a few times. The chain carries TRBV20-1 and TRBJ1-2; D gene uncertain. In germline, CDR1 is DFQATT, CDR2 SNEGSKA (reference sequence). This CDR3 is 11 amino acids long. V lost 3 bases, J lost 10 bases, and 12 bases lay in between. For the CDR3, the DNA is TGCAGTGCTAGGCCCACCGGGGTCTACACCTTC. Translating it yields CSARPTGVYTF.

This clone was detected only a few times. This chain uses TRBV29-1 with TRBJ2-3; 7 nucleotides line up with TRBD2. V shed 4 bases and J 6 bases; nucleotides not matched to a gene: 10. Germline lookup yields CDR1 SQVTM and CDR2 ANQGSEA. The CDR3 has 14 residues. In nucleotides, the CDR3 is TGCAGCGTTGGGACGACTAGCTGGTCGGATACGCAGTATTTT. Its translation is CSVGTTSWSDTQYF.

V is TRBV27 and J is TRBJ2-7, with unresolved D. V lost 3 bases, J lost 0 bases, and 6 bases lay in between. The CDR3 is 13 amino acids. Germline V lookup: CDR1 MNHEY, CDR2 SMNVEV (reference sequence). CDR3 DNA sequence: TGTGCCAGCAGTTTTCAAAGCTCCTACGAGCAGTACTTC. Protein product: CASSFQSSYEQYF.

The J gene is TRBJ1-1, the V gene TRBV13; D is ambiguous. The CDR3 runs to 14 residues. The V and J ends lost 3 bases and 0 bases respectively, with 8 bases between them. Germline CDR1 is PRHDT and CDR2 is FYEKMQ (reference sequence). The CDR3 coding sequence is TGTGCCAGCAGCTTCGTCCAGTTGAACACTGAAGCTTTCTTT. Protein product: CASSFVQLNTEAFF.

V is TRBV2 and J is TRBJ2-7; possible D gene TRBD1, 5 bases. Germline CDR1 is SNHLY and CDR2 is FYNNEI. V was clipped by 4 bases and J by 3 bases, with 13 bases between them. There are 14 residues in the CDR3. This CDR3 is CASSANRNDYEQYF. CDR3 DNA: TGTGCCAGCAGTGCCAACAGGAACGACTACGAGCAGTACTTC.

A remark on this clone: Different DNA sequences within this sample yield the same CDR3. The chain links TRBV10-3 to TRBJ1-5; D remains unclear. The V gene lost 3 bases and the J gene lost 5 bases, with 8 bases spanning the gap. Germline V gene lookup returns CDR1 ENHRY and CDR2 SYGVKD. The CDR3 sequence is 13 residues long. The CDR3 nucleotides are TGTGCCATCAGTGAAGGCGGGGATCAGCCCCAGCATTTT. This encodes CAISEGGDQPQHF.

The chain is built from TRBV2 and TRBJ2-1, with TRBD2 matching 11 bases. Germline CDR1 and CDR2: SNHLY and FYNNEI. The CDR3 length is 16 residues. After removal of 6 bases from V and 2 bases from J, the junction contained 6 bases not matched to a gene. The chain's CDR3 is CASREGLAETYNEQFF. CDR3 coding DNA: TGTGCCAGCAGAGAGGGACTAGCGGAGACCTACAATGAGCAGTTCTTC.

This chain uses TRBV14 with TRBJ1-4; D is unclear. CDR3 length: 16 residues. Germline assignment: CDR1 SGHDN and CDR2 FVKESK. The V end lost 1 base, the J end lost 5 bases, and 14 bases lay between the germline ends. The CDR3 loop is CASSQGRSRRNEKLFF. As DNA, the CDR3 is TGTGCCAGCAGCCAAGGGAGGTCACGGAGAAATGAAAAACTGTTTTTT.

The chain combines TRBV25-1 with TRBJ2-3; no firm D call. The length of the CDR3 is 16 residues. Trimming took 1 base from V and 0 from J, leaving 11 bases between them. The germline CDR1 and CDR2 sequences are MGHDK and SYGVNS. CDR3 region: CASSELSLGSTDTQYF. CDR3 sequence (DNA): TGTGCCAGCAGTGAATTAAGTCTGGGGAGCACAGATACGCAGTATTTT.

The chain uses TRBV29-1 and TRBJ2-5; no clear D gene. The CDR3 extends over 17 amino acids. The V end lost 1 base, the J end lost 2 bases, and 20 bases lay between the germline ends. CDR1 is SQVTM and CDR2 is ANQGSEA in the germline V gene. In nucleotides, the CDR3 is TGCAGCGTTGAAGGACCCGCCAGCGCGAGCTTTCAAGAGACCCAGTACTTC. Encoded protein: CSVEGPASASFQETQYF.

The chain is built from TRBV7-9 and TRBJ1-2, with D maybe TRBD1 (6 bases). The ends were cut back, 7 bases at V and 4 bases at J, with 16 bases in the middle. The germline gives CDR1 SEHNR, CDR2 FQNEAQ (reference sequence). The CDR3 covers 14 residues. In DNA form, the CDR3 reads TGTGCCAGCACAGGACAGCACCACTCCTATGGCTACACCTTC. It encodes CASTGQHHSYGYTF. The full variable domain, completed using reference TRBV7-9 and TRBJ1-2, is DTGVSQNPRHKITKRGQNVTFRCDPISEHNRLYWYRQTLGQGPEFLTYFQNEAQLEKSRLLSDRFSAERPKGSFSTLEIQRTEQGDSAMYLCASTGQHHSYGYTFGSGTRLTVV.

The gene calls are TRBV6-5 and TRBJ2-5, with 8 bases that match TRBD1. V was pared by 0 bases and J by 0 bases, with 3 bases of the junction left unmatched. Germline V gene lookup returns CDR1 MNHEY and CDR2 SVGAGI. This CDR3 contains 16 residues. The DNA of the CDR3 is TGTGCCAGCAGTTACTCGGGACAGGCCTACCAAGAGACCCAGTACTTC. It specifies CASSYSGQAYQETQYF.

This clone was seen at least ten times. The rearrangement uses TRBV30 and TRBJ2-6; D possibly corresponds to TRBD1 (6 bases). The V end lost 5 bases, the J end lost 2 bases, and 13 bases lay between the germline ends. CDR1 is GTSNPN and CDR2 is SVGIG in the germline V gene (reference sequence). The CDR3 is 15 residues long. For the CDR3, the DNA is TGTGCCTGGTTCCACAGGGCCACTGGGGCCAACGTCCTGACTTTC. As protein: CAWFHRATGANVLTF.

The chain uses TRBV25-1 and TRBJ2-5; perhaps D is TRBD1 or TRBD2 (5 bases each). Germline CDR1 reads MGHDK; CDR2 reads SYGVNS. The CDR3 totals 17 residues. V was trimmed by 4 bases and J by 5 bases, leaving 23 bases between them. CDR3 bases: TGTGCCAGCAGTGGCTTGGACCCGGGCCAAGGGACGGAGACCCAGTACTTC. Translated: CASSGLDPGQGTETQYF.

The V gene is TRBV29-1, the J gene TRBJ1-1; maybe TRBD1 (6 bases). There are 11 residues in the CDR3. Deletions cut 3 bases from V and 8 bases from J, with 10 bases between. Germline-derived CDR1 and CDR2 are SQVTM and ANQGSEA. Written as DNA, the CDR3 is TGCAGCGTTGAGGGGGGCTTAGAAGCTTTCTTT. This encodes CSVEGGLEAFF.

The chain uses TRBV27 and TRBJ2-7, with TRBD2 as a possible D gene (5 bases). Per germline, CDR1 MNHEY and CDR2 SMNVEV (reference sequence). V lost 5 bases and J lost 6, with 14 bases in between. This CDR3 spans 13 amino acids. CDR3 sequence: CASSPGNRPEQYF. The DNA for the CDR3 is TGTGCCAGCAGTCCCGGGAACCGACCCGAGCAGTACTTC.

The CDR3 sequence is CSVGTYEQYF. CDR3 nucleotide sequence: TGCAGCGTTGGGACCTACGAGCAGTACTTC. The chain carries TRBV29-1 and TRBJ2-5, with D unclear. The J call may be wrong; the DNA end is better matched by TRBJ2-7. Germline V CDR1 and CDR2: SQVTM, ANQGSEA. The CDR3 spans 10 residues.

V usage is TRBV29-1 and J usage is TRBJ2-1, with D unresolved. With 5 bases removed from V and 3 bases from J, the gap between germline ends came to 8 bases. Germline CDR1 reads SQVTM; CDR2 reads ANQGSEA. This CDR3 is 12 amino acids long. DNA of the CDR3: TGCAGCGTTACCAGTGGCTACAATGAGCAGTTCTTC. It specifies CSVTSGYNEQFF.

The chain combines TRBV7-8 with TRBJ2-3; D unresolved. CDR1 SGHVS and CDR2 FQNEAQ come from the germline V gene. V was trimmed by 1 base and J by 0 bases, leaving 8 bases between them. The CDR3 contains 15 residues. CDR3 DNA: TGTGCCAGCAGCTTAGTAGGAACTAGCACAGATACGCAGTATTTT. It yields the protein CASSLVGTSTDTQYF. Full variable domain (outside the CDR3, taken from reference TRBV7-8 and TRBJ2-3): GAGVSQSPRYKVAKRGQDVALRCDPISGHVSLFWYQQALGQGPEFLTYFQNEAQLDKSGLPSDRFFAERPEGSVSTLKIQRTQQEDSAVYLCASSLVGTSTDTQYFGPGTRLTVL.

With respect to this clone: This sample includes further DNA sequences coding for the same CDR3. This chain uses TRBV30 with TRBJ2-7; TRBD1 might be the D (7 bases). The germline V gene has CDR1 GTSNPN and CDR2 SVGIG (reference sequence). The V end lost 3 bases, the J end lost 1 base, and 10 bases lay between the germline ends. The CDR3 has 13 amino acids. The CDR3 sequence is CAWSGGQSYEQYF. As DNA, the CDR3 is TGTGCCTGGAGCGGGGGACAGTCCTACGAGCAGTACTTC.

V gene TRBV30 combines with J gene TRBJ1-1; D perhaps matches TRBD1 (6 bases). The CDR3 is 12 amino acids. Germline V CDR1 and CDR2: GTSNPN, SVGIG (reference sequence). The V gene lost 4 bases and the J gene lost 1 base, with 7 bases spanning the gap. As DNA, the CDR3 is TGTGCCTGGAACAGGGCGAACACTGAAGCTTTCTTT. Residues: CAWNRANTEAFF.

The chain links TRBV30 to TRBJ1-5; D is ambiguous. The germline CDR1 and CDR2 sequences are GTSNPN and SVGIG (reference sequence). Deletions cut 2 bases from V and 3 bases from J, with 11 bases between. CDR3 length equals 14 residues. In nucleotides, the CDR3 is TGTGCCTGGAGTCATAAGGCCTACAATCAGCCCCAGCATTTT. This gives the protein CAWSHKAYNQPQHF.

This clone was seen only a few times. This CDR3 is CASSYSRGTDTQYF. In nucleotides, the CDR3 is TGTGCCAGCAGTTACTCGAGGGGGACAGATACGCAGTATTTT. The rearrangement joins TRBV6-5 to TRBJ2-3, with a possible D match to TRBD1 (6 bases). V was trimmed by 0 bases and J by 3 bases, leaving 7 bases between them. This CDR3 contains 14 residues. Germline V CDR1 and CDR2: MNHEY, SVGAGI.

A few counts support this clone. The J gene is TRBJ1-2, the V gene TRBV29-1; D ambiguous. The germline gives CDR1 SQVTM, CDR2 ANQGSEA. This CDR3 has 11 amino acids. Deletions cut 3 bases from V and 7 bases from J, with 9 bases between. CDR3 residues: CSVELDVGYTF. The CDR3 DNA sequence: TGCAGCGTTGAGTTGGACGTTGGCTACACCTTC.

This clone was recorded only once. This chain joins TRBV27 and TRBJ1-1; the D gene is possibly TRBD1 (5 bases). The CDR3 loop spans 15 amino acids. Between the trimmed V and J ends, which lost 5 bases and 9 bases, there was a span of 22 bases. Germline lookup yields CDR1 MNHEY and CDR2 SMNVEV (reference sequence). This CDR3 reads CASSTYPLNQGKAFF. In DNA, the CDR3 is TGTGCCAGCAGTACCTACCCACTCAATCAGGGAAAAGCTTTCTTT.